Reported below is one T cell receptor beta chain. The target of this receptor is not known. The input lacks base qualities; no much larger clone sits a single base away. The sample originates from a study of response to subunit inactivated influenza vaccine (dated by TCRdb to the late 2010s). About the investigation overall: Deep quantitative T cell receptor repertoire profiling was used in the study to track responses to a trivalent subunit inactivated influenza vaccine. The investigation overall reported the following: It was suggested by the authors that each seasonal influenza vaccination may recruit only a limited number of new T cells.

CDR1 and CDR2 are drawn from the germline V gene: SGHRS, YFSETQ. The CDR3 numbers 17 residues from cysteine through phenylalanine. CDR3 DNA only is kept here, 51 bases in frame from base 1. The germline V and J ends show losses of 3 bases and 0 bases respectively, and no gene match explains 8 bases of the junction. The library was produced with RT-PCR. Data came from an Illumina HiSeq 2500. The public reads were reprocessed in TCRdb via fastp at Q25 and MiXCR, keeping in-frame beta chains. Merged by CDR3 protein, the rows form single entries marked with the most common genes and DNA. The sample records roughly 500,000 distinct CDR3 sequences, 16% of which are singletons. The top ten clonotypes cover 3% to 3.5% of the sample.

This specimen consisted of CD4+ T cells sorted from PBMCs, obtained around 2 years after vaccination. The receptor was isolated from a man between 50 and 69 years old who received an inactivated influenza vaccine. Donor details come from another sample of the same person, matched by shared clones. The chain is made from TRBV5-1 and TRBJ1-3, with 8 central nucleotides matching TRBD1. The base sequence is TGCGCCAGCAGCTATGGACAGGGACCCAGCTCTGGAAACACCATATATTTT. This yields the protein CASSYGQGPSSGNTIYF.